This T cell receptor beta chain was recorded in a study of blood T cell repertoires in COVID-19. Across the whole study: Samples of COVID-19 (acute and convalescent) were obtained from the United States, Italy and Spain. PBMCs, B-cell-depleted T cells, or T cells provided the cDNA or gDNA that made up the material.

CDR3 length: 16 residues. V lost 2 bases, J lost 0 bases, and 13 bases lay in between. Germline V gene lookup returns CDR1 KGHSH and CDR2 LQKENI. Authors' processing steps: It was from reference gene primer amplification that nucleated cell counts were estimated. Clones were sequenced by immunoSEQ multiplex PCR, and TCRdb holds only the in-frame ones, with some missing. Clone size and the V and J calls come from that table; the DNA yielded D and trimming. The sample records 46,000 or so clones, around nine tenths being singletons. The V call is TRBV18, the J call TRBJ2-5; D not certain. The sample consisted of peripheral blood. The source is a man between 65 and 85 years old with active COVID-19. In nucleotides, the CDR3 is TGTGCCAGCTCACCAGTTTTGGAGACTCACCAAGAGACCCAGTACTTC. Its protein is CASSPVLETHQETQYF.